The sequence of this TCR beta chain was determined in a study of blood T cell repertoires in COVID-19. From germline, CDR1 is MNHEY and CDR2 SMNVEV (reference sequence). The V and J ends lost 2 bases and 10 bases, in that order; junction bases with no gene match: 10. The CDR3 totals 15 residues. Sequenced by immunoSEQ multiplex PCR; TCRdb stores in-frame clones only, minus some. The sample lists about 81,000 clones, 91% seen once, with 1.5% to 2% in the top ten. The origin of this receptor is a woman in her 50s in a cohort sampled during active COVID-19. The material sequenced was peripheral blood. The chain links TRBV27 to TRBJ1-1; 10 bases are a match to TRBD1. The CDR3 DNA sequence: TGTGCCAGCAGTTTAAAGGGGACAGGGGTTCTGAGAGCTTTCTTT. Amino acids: CASSLKGTGVLRAFF.